This is a list of T cell receptor beta chains from one sample in a study of graft-versus-host responses after intestinal transplantation. TCRdb keeps only in-frame clones here, not all; method: immunoSEQ multiplex PCR. The data show 93,000 or so clones, with 93% seen just once and under 1.5% held by the top ten. No cognate antigen is known for these TCRs. Sequencing was performed on unstimulated CD8+ T cells sorted from spleen or lymph node cells, taken before intestinal transplant. These receptors came from a human donor who received an intestinal transplant. Each CDR3 is given with its conserved first and last residue. D genes are given only for firm matches. Rows may omit the clone size; those that give it use once, few, many or a size class.

length: 14; D: TRBD1; V: TRBV6-1; J: TRBJ2-7; size: few; CDR3: CASPSQGTNYEQYF; DNA: TGTGCCAGCCCATCACAGGGGACAAACTACGAGCAGTACTTC
length: 14; D: -; V: TRBV13; J: TRBJ2-5; size: -; CDR3: CASSLWTAQETQYF; DNA: TGTGCCAGCAGCTTATGGACAGCCCAAGAGACCCAGTACTTC
length: 15; D: -; V: TRBV7-9; J: TRBJ2-7; size: -; CDR3: CASSLSGDDHFEQYF; DNA: TGTGCCAGCAGCTTATCGGGAGACGACCACTTCGAGCAGTACTTC
length: 14; D: -; V: TRBV15; J: TRBJ1-1; size: -; CDR3: CATSRERGSTEAFF; DNA: TGTGCCACCAGCAGAGAGAGGGGCTCCACTGAAGCTTTCTTT
length: 13; D: -; V: TRBV9; J: TRBJ2-5; size: -; CDR3: CASSVEGPETQYF; DNA: TGTGCCAGCAGCGTAGAGGGCCCGGAGACCCAGTACTTC
length: 15; D: TRBD2; V: TRBV7-9; J: TRBJ2-1; size: -; CDR3: CASSQLYSGDNEQFF; DNA: TGTGCCAGCAGCCAATTGTATAGCGGGGACAATGAGCAGTTCTTC
length: 15; D: TRBD2; V: TRBV6-4; J: TRBJ2-1; size: -; CDR3: CASRAGGSSYNEQFF; DNA: TGTGCCAGTCGAGCGGGGGGAAGCTCCTACAATGAGCAGTTCTTC
length: 17; D: -; V: TRBV4-1; J: TRBJ1-1; size: -; CDR3: CASSQETLILGNTEAFF; DNA: TGCGCCAGCAGCCAAGAAACATTGATCTTGGGGAACACTGAAGCTTTCTTT
length: 14; D: -; V: TRBV6-5; J: TRBJ2-7; size: -; CDR3: CASSPGDGPYEQYF; DNA: TGTGCCAGCAGCCCCGGGGACGGACCCTACGAGCAGTACTTC
length: 14; D: TRBD2; V: TRBV4-2; J: TRBJ2-5; size: -; CDR3: CASSQDGEGETQYF; DNA: TGTGCCAGCAGCCAAGACGGGGAGGGAGAGACCCAGTACTTC
length: 19; D: TRBD1; V: TRBV4-1; J: TRBJ1-6; size: -; CDR3: CASSQGQGGMSSYNSPLHF; DNA: TGCGCCAGCAGCCAAGGACAGGGGGGCATGAGCTCCTATAATTCACCCCTCCACTTT
length: 13; D: TRBD1; V: TRBV29-1; J: TRBJ1-3; size: -; CDR3: CSATGLGGNTIYF; DNA: TGCAGCGCGACAGGGTTGGGAGGAAACACCATATATTTT
length: 13; D: -; V: TRBV5-1; J: TRBJ2-7; size: -; CDR3: CASRREVGSEQYF; DNA: TGCGCCAGCAGGCGGGAAGTTGGGAGCGAGCAGTACTTC
length: 14; D: -; V: TRBV30; J: TRBJ2-5; size: once; CDR3: CAWSIAGLSETQYF; DNA: TGTGCCTGGAGTATAGCTGGCCTCAGCGAGACCCAGTACTTC
length: 16; D: -; V: TRBV4-2; J: TRBJ2-7; size: -; CDR3: CASSPIGTGEGDEQYF; DNA: TGTGCCAGCAGCCCGATAGGTACAGGAGAGGGGGACGAGCAGTACTTC
length: 11; D: -; V: TRBV7-2; J: TRBJ1-1; size: -; CDR3: CASRLGPEAFF; DNA: TGTGCCAGCAGGCTGGGACCTGAAGCTTTCTTT
length: 14; D: TRBD1; V: TRBV6-6; J: TRBJ1-1; size: -; CDR3: CASSYATGGGEAFF; DNA: TGTGCCAGCAGTTACGCGACAGGGGGAGGTGAAGCTTTCTTT
length: 15; D: -; V: TRBV19; J: TRBJ1-5; size: -; CDR3: CASSIARASNQPQHF; DNA: TGTGCCAGTAGTATAGCGAGAGCAAGCAATCAGCCCCAGCATTTT
length: 15; D: -; V: TRBV9; J: TRBJ2-1; size: once; CDR3: CASSVTWGAGNEQFF; DNA: TGTGCCAGCAGCGTTACTTGGGGGGCGGGGAATGAGCAGTTCTTC
length: 17; D: TRBD2; V: TRBV6-1; J: TRBJ2-3; size: -; CDR3: CASSGDPSGASTDTQYF; DNA: TGTGCCAGCAGTGGGGATCCTAGCGGAGCTAGCACAGATACGCAGTATTTT
length: 16; D: TRBD1; V: TRBV2; J: TRBJ2-2; size: -; CDR3: CASRGDRGALLKELFF; DNA: TGTGCCAGCAGGGGAGACAGGGGCGCTCTCCTAAAGGAGCTGTTTTTT